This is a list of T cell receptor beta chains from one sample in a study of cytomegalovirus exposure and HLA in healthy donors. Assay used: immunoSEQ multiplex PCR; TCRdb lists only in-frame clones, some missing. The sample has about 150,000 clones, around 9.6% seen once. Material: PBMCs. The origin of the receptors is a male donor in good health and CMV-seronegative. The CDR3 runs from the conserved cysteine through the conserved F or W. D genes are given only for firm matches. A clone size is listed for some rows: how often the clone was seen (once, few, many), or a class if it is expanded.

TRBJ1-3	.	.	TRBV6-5	CASSYRGAAGNTIYF	TGTGCCAGCAGTTATCGGGGAGCCGCTGGAAACACCATATATTTT
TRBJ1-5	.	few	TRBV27	CASSSYNLEGNQPQHF	TGTGCCAGCAGTTCTTACAATCTAGAGGGCAATCAGCCCCAGCATTTT
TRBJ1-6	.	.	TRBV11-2	CASSYLQQGRNSPLHF	TGTGCCAGCAGCTACCTGCAACAGGGCAGGAATTCACCCCTCCACTTT
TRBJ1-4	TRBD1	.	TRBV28	CASRAERGREEKLFF	TGTGCCAGCAGGGCCGAAAGGGGGCGCGAAGAAAAACTGTTTTTT
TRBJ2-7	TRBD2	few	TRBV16	CASSQVTSGPYEQYF	TGTGCCAGCAGCCAGGTGACTAGCGGCCCCTACGAGCAGTACTTC
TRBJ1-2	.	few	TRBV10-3	CAISEGQFYGYTF	TGTGCCATCAGTGAGGGACAGTTCTATGGCTACACCTTC
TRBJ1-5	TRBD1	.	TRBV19	CASQDRGRVSNQPQHF	TGTGCCAGCCAAGACAGGGGGCGAGTTAGCAATCAGCCCCAGCATTTT
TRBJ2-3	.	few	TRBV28	CASRLTTSTDTQYF	TGTGCCAGCAGGCTGACAACTAGCACAGATACGCAGTATTTT
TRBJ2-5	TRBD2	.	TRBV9	CASSPTQQREVETQYF	TGTGCCAGCAGCCCTACCCAGCAGCGGGAGGTGGAGACCCAGTACTTC
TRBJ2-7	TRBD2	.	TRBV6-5	CASSYSTSGSQYF	TGTGCCAGCAGTTACTCTACTAGCGGGAGTCAGTACTTC
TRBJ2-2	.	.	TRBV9	CASSVGGQLNTGELFF	TGTGCCAGCAGCGTCGGGGGGCAGCTCAACACCGGGGAGCTGTTTTTT
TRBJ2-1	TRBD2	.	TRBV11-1	CASSLRTSGRAGNEQFF	TGTGCCAGCAGCCTGAGGACTAGCGGGAGGGCCGGCAATGAGCAGTTCTTC
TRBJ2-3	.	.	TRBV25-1	CASSEQGLVQYF	TGTGCCAGCAGTGAACAGGGCCTAGTGCAGTATTTT
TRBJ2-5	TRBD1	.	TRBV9	CASSAGQYQETQYF	TGTGCCAGCAGCGCGGGACAGTACCAAGAGACCCAGTACTTC
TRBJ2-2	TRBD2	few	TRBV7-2	CASSLARFTGGTNTGELFF	TGTGCCAGCAGCTTAGCGCGGTTCACGGGAGGCACGAACACCGGGGAGCTGTTTTTT
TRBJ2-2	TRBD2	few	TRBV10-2	CASTLAGGNTGELFF	TGCGCCAGCACCTTGGCGGGGGGCAACACCGGGGAGCTGTTTTTT
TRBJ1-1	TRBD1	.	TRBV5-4	CASSLAPSGGTEAFF	TGTGCCAGCAGCTTGGCCCCCTCAGGGGGCACTGAAGCTTTCTTT
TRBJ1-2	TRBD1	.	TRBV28	CASSFLFSWDRGNYGYTF	TGTGCCAGCAGTTTCCTCTTTAGTTGGGACAGGGGGAACTATGGCTACACCTTC